This section outlines one T cell receptor beta chain sequence together with its context. The antigen is unknown. This entry is derived from a study of T cells expressing NK-cell markers. The overall study: Just one sequenced donor of eight was HCMV-seronegative, while seven were seropositive.

Notes on the study in general: Unclear, still, was the HCMV specificity of the expanded NKG2C+ T cell clones. Topping the CD3+CD56-NKG2C+ fraction as well were these clonotypes, in four donors.

TCRdb reanalyzed the 5' RACE reads, giving one entry per CDR3 protein sequence and no DNA. Its listing shows about 430,000 distinct CDR3 sequences. This CDR3 region has 11 residues. The receptor comes from a woman in her fifties or sixties in good health. The chain combines TRBV12-3 or TRBV12-4 with TRBJ1-2. The sequenced sample consisted of blood T cells: a sorted CD56 or NKG2C T cell subset, CD4+ or CD8+ T cells, or bulk PBMC T cells (not recorded which). CDR3 sequence reads: CASTGLFGYTF.